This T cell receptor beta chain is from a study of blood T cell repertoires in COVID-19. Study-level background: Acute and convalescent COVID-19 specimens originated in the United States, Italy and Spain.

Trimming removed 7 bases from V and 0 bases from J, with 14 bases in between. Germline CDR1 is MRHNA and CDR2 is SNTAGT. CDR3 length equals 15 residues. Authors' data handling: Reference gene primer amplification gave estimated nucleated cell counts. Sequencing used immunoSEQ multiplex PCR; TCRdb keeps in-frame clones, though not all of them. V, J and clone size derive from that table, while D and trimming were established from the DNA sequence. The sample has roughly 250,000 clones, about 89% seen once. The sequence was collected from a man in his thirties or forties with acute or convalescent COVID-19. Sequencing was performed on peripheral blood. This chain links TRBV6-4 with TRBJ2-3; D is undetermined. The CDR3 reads CASIYARSSTDTQYF. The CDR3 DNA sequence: TGTGCCAGCATTTACGCTAGGTCTAGCACAGATACGCAGTATTTT.